This note documents a single T cell receptor (beta chain) sequence. Its antigen is unidentified. One junction end does not reproduce the germline sequence, and a read error may be involved. The data belong to a study of post-analysis software for immune sequencing data. Study-wide points: Controls had lower frequencies than patients of about 5 TRBV segments, which included TRBV5-6, TRBV5-1 and TRBV20-1.

CDR3 length equals 16 residues. The germline CDR1 and CDR2 sequences are SGHRS and YFSETQ. Unique molecular identifiers tagged the TCR beta cDNA libraries. TCRdb redid the calling of the PCR reads with MiXCR, one entry per CDR3 protein. The profile covers hundreds of thousands of distinct CDR3 sequences, with 55% to 70% appearing a single time and about 11% taken by the ten largest. The rearrangement joins TRBV5-1 to TRBJ2-2; possibly TRBD1 or TRBD2 for D (5 bases each). The source of this sequence is a girl between 2 and 10 years old with multiple sclerosis. Material: blood. The CDR3 sequence: CASSLQGPSNTGELFF. The CDR3, as DNA: TGCGCTAGCAGCTTGCAGGGACCATCGAACACCGGGGAGCTGTTTTTT. Full variable domain (remainder filled in from reference TRBV5-1 and TRBJ2-2): KAGVTQTPRYLIKTRGQQVTLSCSPISGHRSVSWYQQTPGQGLQFLFEYFSETQRNKGNFPGRFSGRQFSNSRSEMNVSTLELGDSALYLCASSLQGPSNTGELFFGEGSRLTVL.